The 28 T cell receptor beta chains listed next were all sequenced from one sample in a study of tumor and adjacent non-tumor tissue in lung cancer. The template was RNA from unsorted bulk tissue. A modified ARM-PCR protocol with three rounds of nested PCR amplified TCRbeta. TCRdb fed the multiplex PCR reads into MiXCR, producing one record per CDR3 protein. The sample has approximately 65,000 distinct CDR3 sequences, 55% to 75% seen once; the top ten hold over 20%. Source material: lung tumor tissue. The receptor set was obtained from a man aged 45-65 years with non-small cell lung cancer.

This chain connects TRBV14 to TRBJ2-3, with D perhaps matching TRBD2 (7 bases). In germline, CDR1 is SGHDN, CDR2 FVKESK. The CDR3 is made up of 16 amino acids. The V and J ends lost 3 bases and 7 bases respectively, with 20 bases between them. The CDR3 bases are TGTGCCAGCAGCCAGCGGGGGCTGGTCGGCACTTATACGCAGTATTTT. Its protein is CASSQRGLVGTYTQYF.

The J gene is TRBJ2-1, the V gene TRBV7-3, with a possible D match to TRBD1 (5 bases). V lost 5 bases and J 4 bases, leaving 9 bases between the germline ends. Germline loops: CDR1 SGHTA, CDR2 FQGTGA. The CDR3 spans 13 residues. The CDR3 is CASSADTYNEQFF. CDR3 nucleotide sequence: TGTGCCAGCAGCGCGGACACATACAATGAGCAGTTCTTC.

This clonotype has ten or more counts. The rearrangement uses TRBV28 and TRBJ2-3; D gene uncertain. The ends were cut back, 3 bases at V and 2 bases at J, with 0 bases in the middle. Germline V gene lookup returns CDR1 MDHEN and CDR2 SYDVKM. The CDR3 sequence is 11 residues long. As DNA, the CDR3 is TGTGCCAGCAGTTTCACAGATACGCAGTATTTT. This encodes CASSFTDTQYF.

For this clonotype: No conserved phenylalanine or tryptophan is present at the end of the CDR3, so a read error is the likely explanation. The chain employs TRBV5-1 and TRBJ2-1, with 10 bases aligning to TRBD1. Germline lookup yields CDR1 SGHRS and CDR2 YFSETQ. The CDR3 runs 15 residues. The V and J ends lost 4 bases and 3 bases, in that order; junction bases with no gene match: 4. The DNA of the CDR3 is TGCGCCAGCAGCAAAAGGACAGGGGGCTACAATGAGCAGTTCTTA. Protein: CASSKRTGGYNEQFL.

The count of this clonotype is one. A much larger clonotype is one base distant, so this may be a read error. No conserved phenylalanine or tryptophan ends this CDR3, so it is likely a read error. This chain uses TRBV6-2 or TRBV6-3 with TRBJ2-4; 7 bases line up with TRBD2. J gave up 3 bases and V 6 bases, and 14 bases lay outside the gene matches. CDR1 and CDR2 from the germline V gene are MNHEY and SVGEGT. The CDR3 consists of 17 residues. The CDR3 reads CASRAHLRGGVKNIQYS. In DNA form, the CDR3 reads TGTGCCAGCAGGGCCCACCTCCGGGGAGGGGTCAAAAACATTCAGTACTCC.

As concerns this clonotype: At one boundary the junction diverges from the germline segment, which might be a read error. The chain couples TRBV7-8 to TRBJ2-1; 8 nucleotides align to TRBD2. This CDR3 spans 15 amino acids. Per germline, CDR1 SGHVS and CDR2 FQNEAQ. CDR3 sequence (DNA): TGTGCCAGTAGCTTAACGGGAGGGATGGTGAATGAGCAGCTCTTC. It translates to CASSLTGGMVNEQLF.

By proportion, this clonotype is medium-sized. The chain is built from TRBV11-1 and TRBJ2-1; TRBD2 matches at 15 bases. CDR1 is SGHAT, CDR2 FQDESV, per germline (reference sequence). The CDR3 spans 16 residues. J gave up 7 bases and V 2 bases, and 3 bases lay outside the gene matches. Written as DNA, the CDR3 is TGTGCCAGCAGCTTATTCGGACTAGCGGGAGGGAATGAGCAGTTCTTC. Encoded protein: CASSLFGLAGGNEQFF.

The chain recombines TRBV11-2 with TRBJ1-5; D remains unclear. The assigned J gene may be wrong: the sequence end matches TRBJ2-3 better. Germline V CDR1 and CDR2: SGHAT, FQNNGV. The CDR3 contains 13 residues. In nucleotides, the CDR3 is TGTGTCAACAGCTTAGTCCCCGATCAGCCCCAGTATTTT. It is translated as CVNSLVPDQPQYF.

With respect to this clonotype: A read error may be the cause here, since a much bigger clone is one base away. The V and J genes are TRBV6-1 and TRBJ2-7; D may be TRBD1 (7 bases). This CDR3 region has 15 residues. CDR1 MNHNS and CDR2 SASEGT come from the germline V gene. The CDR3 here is CVSRPSAGGTYEQYF. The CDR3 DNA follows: TGTGTCAGCAGACCTAGCGCAGGGGGAACCTACGAGCAGTACTTC.

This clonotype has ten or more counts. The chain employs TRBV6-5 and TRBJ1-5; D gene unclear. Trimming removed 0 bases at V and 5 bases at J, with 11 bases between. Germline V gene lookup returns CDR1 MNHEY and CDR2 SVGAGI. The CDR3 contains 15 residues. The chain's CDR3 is CASSYSRGGDQPQHF. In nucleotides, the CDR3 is TGTGCCAGCAGTTACTCTCGGGGTGGTGATCAGCCCCAGCATTTT.

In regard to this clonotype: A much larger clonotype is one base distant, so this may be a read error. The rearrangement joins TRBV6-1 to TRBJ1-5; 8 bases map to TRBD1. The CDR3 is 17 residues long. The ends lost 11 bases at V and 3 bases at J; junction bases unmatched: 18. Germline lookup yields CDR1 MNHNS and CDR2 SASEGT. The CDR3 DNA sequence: TGTGCCTCAACAGGGCAGGGGGCGTTGGGTCCCAATCAGCCCCAGCATTTT. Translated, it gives CASTGQGALGPNQPQHF.

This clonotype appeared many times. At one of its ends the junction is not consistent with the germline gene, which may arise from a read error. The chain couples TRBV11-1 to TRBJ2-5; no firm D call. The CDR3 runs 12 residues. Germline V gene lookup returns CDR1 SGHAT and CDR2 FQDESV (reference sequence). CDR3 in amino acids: CASSLTKESQYF. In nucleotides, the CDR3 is TGCGCCAGCAGCTTAACAAAAGAGAGCCAGTACTTC.

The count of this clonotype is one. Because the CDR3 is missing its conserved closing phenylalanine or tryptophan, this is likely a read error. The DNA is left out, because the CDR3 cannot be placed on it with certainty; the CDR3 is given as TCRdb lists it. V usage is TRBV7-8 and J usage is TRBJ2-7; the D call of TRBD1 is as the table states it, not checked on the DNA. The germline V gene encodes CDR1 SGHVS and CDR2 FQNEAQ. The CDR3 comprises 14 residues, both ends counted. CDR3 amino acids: CASSPLPGNYEQYI.

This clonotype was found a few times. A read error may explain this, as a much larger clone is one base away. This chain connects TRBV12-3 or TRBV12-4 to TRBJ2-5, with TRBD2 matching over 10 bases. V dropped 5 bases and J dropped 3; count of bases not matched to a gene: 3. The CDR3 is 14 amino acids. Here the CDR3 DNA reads TGTGCCAGCAGTCTTAGCGGGAGGAAAGAGACCCAGTACTTC. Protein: CASSLSGRKETQYF.

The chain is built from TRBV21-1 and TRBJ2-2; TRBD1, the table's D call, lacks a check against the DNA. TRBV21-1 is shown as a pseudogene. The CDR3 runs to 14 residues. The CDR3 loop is CASARAGALRELFF. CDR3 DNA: TGTGCCAGCGCTCGGGCGGGCGCCCTAAGGGAGCTGTTTTTT.

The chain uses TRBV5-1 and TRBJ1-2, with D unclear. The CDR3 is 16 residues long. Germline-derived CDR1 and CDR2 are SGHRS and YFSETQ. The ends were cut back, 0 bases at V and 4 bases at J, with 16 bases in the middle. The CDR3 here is CASSLGHGVSSYGYTF. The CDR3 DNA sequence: TGCGCCAGCAGCTTGGGTCATGGGGTATCTTCCTATGGCTACACCTTC. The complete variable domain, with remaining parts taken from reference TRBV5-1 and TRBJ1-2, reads KAGVTQTPRYLIKTRGQQVTLSCSPISGHRSVSWYQQTPGQGLQFLFEYFSETQRNKGNFPGRFSGRQFSNSRSEMNVSTLELGDSALYLCASSLGHGVSSYGYTFGSGTRLTVV.

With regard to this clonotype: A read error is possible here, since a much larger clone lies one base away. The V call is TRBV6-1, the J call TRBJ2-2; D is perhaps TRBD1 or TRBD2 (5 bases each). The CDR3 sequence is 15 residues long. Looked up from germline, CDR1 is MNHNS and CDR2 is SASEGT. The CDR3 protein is CASSERAEDTGELLF. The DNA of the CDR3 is TGTGCCAGCAGTGAACGCGCAGAGGACACCGGGGAGCTGCTTTTT.

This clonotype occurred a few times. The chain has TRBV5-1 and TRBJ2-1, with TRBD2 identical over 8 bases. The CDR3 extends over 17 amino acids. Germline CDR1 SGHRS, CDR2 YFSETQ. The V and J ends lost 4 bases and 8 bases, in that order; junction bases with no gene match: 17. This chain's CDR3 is CASSDEDRREGRDEQFF. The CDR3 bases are TGCGCCAGCAGCGATGAGGACAGACGGGAGGGCCGGGATGAGCAGTTCTTC.

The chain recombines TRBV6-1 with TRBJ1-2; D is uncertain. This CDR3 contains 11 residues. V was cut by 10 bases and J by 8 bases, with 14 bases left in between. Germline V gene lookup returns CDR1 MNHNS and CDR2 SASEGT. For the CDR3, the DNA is TGTGCCAACAGCACCTTCTACGGCTACACCTTC. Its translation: CANSTFYGYTF.

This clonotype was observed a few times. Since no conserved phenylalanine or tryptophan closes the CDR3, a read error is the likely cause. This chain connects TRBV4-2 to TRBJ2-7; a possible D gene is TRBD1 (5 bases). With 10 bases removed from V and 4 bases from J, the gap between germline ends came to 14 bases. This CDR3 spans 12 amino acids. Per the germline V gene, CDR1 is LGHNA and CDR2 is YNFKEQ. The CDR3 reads CATGQGAYEQYL. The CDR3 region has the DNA TGTGCCACTGGACAAGGGGCTTACGAGCAGTACTTA.

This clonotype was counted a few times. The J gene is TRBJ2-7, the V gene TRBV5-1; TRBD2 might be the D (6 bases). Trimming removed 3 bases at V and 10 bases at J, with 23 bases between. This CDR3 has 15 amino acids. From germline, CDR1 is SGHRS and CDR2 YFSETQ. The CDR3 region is CASSWTGASDPRQYF. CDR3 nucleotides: TGCGCCAGCAGCTGGACCGGGGCTAGCGACCCTCGCCAGTACTTC.

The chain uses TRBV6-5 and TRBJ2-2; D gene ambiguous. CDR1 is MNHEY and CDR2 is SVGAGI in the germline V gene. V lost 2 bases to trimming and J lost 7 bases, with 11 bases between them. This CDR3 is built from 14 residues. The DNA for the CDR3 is TGTGCCAGCAGTTACGTAGGAAGCGTCGGGGAGCTGTTTTTT. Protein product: CASSYVGSVGELFF.

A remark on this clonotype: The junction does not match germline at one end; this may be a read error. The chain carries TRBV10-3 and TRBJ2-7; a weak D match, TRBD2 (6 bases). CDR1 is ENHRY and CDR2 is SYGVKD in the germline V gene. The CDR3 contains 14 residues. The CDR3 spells CAIGDNRGGFEQYF. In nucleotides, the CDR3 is TGTGCCATCGGTGATAATCGGGGAGGCTTCGAGCAGTACTTC.

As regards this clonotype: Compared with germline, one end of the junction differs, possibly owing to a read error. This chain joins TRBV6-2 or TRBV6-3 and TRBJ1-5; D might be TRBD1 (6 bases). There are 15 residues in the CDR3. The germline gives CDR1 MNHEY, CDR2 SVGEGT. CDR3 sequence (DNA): TGTGCTAGCAGTTACTCGGGACATAACAATCAGCCCCAGCATTTT. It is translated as CASSYSGHNNQPQHF.

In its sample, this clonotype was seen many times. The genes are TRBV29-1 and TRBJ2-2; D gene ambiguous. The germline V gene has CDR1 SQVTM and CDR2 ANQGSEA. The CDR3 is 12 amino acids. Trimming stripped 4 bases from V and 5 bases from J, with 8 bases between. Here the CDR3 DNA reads TGCAGCGTTGGCATGGCTACCGGGGAGCTGTTTTTT. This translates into CSVGMATGELFF.

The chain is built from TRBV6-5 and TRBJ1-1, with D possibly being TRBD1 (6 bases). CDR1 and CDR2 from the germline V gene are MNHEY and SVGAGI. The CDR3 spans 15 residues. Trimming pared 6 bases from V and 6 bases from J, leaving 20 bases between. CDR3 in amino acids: CASRYQAMGASEAFF. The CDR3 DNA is TGTGCCAGCAGATATCAAGCGATGGGGGCCTCTGAAGCTTTCTTT.

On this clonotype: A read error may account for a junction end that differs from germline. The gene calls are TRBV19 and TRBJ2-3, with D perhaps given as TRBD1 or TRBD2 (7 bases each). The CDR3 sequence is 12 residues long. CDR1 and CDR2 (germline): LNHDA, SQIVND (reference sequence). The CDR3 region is CASRGGADTKYF. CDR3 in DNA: TGTGCCAGCAGGGGGGGGGCAGATACGAAGTATTTT. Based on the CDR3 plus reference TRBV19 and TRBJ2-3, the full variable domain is DGGITQSPKYLFRKEGQNVTLSCEQNLNHDAMYWYRQDPGQGLRLIYYSQIVNDFQKGDIAEGYSVSREKKESFPLTVTSAQKNPTAFYLCASRGGADTKYFGPGTRLTVL.

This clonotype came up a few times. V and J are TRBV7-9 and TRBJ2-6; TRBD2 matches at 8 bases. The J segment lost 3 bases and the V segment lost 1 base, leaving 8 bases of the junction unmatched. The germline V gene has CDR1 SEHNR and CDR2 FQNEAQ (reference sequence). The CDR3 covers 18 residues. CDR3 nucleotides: TGTGCCAGCAGCTTAGTCGGTCTAGCGGGTATTGGGGCCAACGTCCTGACTTTC. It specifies CASSLVGLAGIGANVLTF.